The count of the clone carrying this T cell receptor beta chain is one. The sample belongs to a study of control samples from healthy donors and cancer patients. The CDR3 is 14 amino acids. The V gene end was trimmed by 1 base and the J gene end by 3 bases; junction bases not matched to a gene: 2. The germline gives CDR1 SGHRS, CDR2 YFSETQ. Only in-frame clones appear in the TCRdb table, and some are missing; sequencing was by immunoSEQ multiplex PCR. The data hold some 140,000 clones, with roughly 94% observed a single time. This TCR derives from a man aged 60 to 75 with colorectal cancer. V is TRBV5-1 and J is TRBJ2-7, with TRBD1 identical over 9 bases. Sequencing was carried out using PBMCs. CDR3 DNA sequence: TGCGCCAGCAGCTTGTCGGGACAGGGCTACGAGCAGTACTTC. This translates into CASSLSGQGYEQYF.